This T cell receptor (beta chain) stems from a study of T cells in localized non-small cell lung cancer. Study-level points and caveats: Uninvolved adjacent lung showed peak T cell clonality, exceeding tumor. Analysis by sequencing included only one tumor region, so heterogeneity remains possible. Among the top 100 tumor clones, a median about 52 appeared in adjacent lung. A denser population of T cells in blood accompanied longer overall survival.

The V gene lost 4 bases and the J gene lost 1 base, with 7 bases spanning the gap. The CDR3 is 13 residues long. Germline V gives CDR1 SGHAT, CDR2 FQNNGV. For this clone: What it binds is not known.

Repertoires were generated with immunoSEQ multiplex PCR, while TCRdb's copy carries only in-frame clones and drops some. This table holds around 24,000 clones, 75% to 90% found once. The V gene is TRBV11-2, the J gene TRBJ2-5; D could derive from TRBD1 or TRBD2 (5 bases each). The input for sequencing was peripheral blood, taken before any cancer treatment. The TCR originated in a man between 35 and 75 years old with stage I squamous cell lung carcinoma. CDR3 sequence (DNA): TGTGCCAGCAGCTACGGGACCCAAGAGACCCAGTACTTC. The encoded protein is CASSYGTQETQYF. Together with reference TRBV11-2 and TRBJ2-5, the CDR3 gives the full variable domain: EAGVAQSPRYKIIEKRQSVAFWCNPISGHATLYWYQQILGQGPKLLIQFQNNGVVDDSQLPKDRFSAERLKGVDSTLKIQPAKLEDSAVYLCASSYGTQETQYFGPGTRLLVL.